The rows below give T cell receptor beta chains drawn from one sample of a study of cytomegalovirus exposure and HLA in healthy donors. Clones were sequenced by immunoSEQ multiplex PCR, and TCRdb holds only the in-frame ones, with some missing. The sample lists 65,000 to 90,000 clones, around 80% occurring once. The sample taken for sequencing was PBMCs. These TCRs come from a young man in good health and CMV-seronegative. Both conserved end residues are part of each CDR3. Each record gives: clone size, J gene, V gene, D gene, CDR3 DNA, CDR3 protein. The D gene is left open where the match is weak. Rows may omit the clone size; those that give it use once, few, many or a size class.

. | TRBJ1-4 | TRBV18 | . | TGTGCCAGCTCAGCAACAGGGTTGGTTAATGAAAAACTGTTTTTT | CASSATGLVNEKLFF
once | TRBJ1-1 | TRBV19 | . | TGTGCCAGTAGTTTGTTATTGAACACTGAAGCTTTCTTT | CASSLLLNTEAFF
. | TRBJ2-2 | TRBV5-1 | TRBD2 | TGCGCCAGCAGCAAACTTAGCGGGAGGGACACCGGGGAGCTGTTTTTT | CASSKLSGRDTGELFF
. | TRBJ2-5 | TRBV2 | TRBD1 | TGTGCCAGCAGTCGGGACAGGGGTTATGAGACCCAGTACTTC | CASSRDRGYETQYF
. | TRBJ1-5 | TRBV9 | . | TGTGCCAGCAGCGAGGGGCCTAGCAATCAGCCCCAGCATTTT | CASSEGPSNQPQHF
once | TRBJ1-5 | TRBV27 | TRBD1 | TGTGCCAGCAGTCTCAGGGGGCGCCAGCCCCAGCATTTT | CASSLRGRQPQHF
. | TRBJ2-7 | TRBV7-6 | . | TGTGCCAGCAGCTTAGCTAGCTTCTACGAGCAGTACTTC | CASSLASFYEQYF
. | TRBJ2-7 | TRBV7-6 | TRBD2 | TGTGCCAGCAGCCCTCGCAGCGGGAGTTACGAGCAGTACTTC | CASSPRSGSYEQYF
. | TRBJ1-2 | TRBV7-9 | TRBD1 | TGTGCCAGCAGCGATTACGGGACAGGCGAGTCTAACTATGGCTACACCTTC | CASSDYGTGESNYGYTF
. | TRBJ1-4 | TRBV19 | . | TGTGCCAGTAGTATAGGCGGGGGTCGGGGCGAAAAACTGTTTTTT | CASSIGGGRGEKLFF
few | TRBJ2-3 | TRBV6-4 | TRBD1 | TGTGCCAGCAGTGGGACAGGGGGCACAGATACGCAGTATTTT | CASSGTGGTDTQYF
. | TRBJ2-2 | TRBV14 | . | TGTGCCAGCAGCCAAGACGTCCGGGTCGGAAGGACCGGGGAGCTGTTTTTT | CASSQDVRVGRTGELFF
. | TRBJ2-7 | TRBV11-2 | . | TGTGCCAGCAGCTTAGTATTACTTTACGAGCAGTACTTC | CASSLVLLYEQYF
. | TRBJ2-1 | TRBV5-1 | . | TGCGCCAGCAGCTTGGTATCGGCAGGGCTCTACAATGAGCAGTTCTTC | CASSLVSAGLYNEQFF
. | TRBJ1-1 | TRBV5-1 | TRBD1 | TGCGCCAGCAGCTCCCTGACAGGGAGGATGAACGCTGAAGCTTTCTTT | CASSSLTGRMNAEAFF
. | TRBJ2-1 | TRBV5-1 | TRBD1 | TGCGCCAGCAGCCAGTCGGGACAGGGGGCCGGTGAGCAGTTCTTC | CASSQSGQGAGEQFF
many | TRBJ1-5 | TRBV6-5 | TRBD1 | TGTGCCAGCAGTTACACGACAGGGGAGGATCAGCCCCAGCATTTT | CASSYTTGEDQPQHF
once | TRBJ2-7 | TRBV2 | TRBD2 | TGTGCCAGCAGTGAAAACGGGAGGGCCTCAGGGCAGTACTTC | CASSENGRASGQYF
. | TRBJ2-7 | TRBV6-5 | TRBD1 | TGTGCCAGCAGGCGCCCGGGACAGGGTTCGGGCGAGCAGTACTTC | CASRRPGQGSGEQYF
. | TRBJ2-7 | TRBV5-1 | . | TGCGCCAGCCGAGCCACCCCCTACGAGCAGTACTTC | CASRATPYEQYF
. | TRBJ2-5 | TRBV7-2 | . | TGTGCCAGCAGCTTAGATCAGGGGGGAGAGACCCAGTACTTC | CASSLDQGGETQYF
few | TRBJ2-5 | TRBV5-1 | . | TGCGCCAGCTCTCCCCGAGGGGACGGGGGAGAGACCCAGTACTTC | CASSPRGDGGETQYF
. | TRBJ1-4 | TRBV6-6 | TRBD1 | TGTGCCAGCAGTCTGGGACAGGGCGGTAATGAAAAACTGTTTTTT | CASSLGQGGNEKLFF
. | TRBJ2-1 | TRBV20-1 | TRBD2 | TGCAGTGCTAGAGATTGGCGGGGGAACTTCTTC | CSARDWRGNFF
. | TRBJ2-5 | TRBV2 | . | TGTGCCAGCAGTGGAGAATCTTGGGAGACCCAGTACTTC | CASSGESWETQYF
. | TRBJ2-7 | TRBV6-1 | TRBD1 | TGTGCCAGCGCCCCGTGGCCAGGGGGCTTATACGAGCAGTACTTC | CASAPWPGGLYEQYF
. | TRBJ2-2 | TRBV28 | TRBD2 | TGTGCCAGCAGTCCCCGACTAGCGGACACCGGGGAGCTGTTTTTT | CASSPRLADTGELFF